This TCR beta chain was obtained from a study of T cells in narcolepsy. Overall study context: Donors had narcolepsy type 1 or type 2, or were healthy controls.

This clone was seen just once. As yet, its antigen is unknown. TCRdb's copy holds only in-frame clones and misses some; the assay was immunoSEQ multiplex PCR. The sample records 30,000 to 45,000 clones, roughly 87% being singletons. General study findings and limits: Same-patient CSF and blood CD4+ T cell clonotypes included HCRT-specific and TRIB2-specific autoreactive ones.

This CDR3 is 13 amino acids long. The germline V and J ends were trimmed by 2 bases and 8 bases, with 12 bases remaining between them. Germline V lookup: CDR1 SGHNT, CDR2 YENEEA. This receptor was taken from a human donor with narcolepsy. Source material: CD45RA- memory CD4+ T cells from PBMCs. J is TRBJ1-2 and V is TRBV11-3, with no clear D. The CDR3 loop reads CASSLRVLEGYTF. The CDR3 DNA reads TGTGCCAGCAGCTTAAGGGTCCTCGAGGGCTACACCTTC.